The entry below describes one T cell receptor beta chain. Its target is not known. The CDR3 consists of 13 residues. Per germline, CDR1 GTSNPN and CDR2 SVGIG (reference sequence). The V gene lost 5 bases and the J gene lost 3 bases, with 14 bases spanning the gap. Molecular-barcoded quantitative 5'-RACE produced these TCR beta libraries. Each CDR3 protein is one row after TCRdb ran MiXCR on the 5' RACE reads. The sample holds a few hundred thousand distinct CDR3 sequences, around 18% seen once. The sample belongs to a study of CD8 T cells in ankylosing spondylitis. Study conclusions and caveats: Earlier literature documents some of the motif variants in reactive arthritis synovial fluid and blood. Apparently characteristic of ankylosing spondylitis blood was a TCR beta motif (roughly eight highly homologous variants). Peripheral blood samples showed relatively rare disease-linked clones, and these clones were CD8+.

Sequences were obtained from blood, either unsorted or a sorted T cell fraction (not recorded which). The chain recombines TRBV30 with TRBJ2-7; D tentatively reads TRBD1 or TRBD2 (5 bases each). This sequence was found in a male donor with ankylosing spondylitis. This CDR3 is CAWAVGTYYEQYF. The CDR3 bases are TGTGCCTGGGCCGTGGGGACCTACTACGAGCAGTACTTC.